The 22 T cell receptor beta chains below all came from one sample that was sequenced in a study of neurological immune-mediated disorders. TCRdb fed the 5' RACE reads into MiXCR, producing one record per CDR3 protein. The sample yields about 66,000 distinct CDR3 sequences, around 5.5% seen once. The specimen sequenced was PBMCs. These receptors all stem from a woman in her thirties with multiple sclerosis.

This clonotype was recorded many times. CDR3 region: CASSRTQTGTYGYTF. CDR3 DNA: TGTGCCAGCAGTCGAACACAGACAGGGACCTATGGCTACACCTTC. The chain combines TRBV12-3 or TRBV12-4 with TRBJ1-2; TRBD1 agrees at 7 bases. With V trimmed by 5 bases and J by 4 bases, 10 bases remained unmatched. This CDR3 region has 15 residues.

This clonotype showed up many times. The chain combines TRBV5-1 with TRBJ1-2; 9 nucleotides match TRBD1. This CDR3 has 16 residues. The germline CDR1 and CDR2 sequences are SGHRS and YFSETQ. V lost 1 base, J lost 5 bases, and 9 bases stayed unmatched. The DNA of the CDR3 is TGCGCCAGCAGCTTGAGCGAGCTGACAGGGGGATATGGCTACACCTTC. Translated, it gives CASSLSELTGGYGYTF.

This chain connects TRBV20-1 to TRBJ2-7; D is perhaps TRBD1 (5 bases). V was cut by 0 bases and J by 2 bases, with 11 bases left in between. Germline V lookup: CDR1 DFQATT, CDR2 SNEGSKA (reference sequence). This CDR3 has 14 amino acids. CDR3 in amino acids: CSARDGQETYEQYF. As DNA, the CDR3 is TGCAGTGCTAGAGATGGACAAGAAACCTACGAGCAGTACTTC.

This clonotype came up many times. The chain combines TRBV12-3 or TRBV12-4 with TRBJ2-5, with TRBD2 matching 8 bases. The CDR3 consists of 17 residues. With 1 base clipped from V and 3 bases from J, the junction kept 10 bases outside the gene matches. The CDR3 DNA reads TGTGCCAGCAGTTTAGGGGGACTAGGGCCAGTCAAAGAGACCCAGTACTTC. Protein product: CASSLGGLGPVKETQYF.

This clonotype was seen at least ten times. This chain connects TRBV7-9 to TRBJ2-1; D is unresolved. Deletions cut 5 bases from V and 4 bases from J, with 9 bases between. The CDR3 extends over 13 amino acids. CDR1 is SEHNR, CDR2 FQNEAQ, per germline (reference sequence). The chain's CDR3 is CASSLRDYNEQFF. CDR3 sequence (DNA): TGTGCCAGCAGCCTGCGTGATTACAATGAGCAGTTCTTC.

Many counts were recorded for this clonotype. The chain is built from TRBV6-6 and TRBJ2-7; 9 positions match TRBD2. The CDR3 spans 12 residues. Germline V gene data show CDR1 as MNHNY and CDR2 as SVGAGI (reference sequence). J gave up 12 bases and V 3 bases, and 6 bases lay outside the gene matches. CDR3 DNA sequence: TGTGCCAGCAGTTATAGCGGGGGCGAGTCGTACTTC. As protein: CASSYSGGESYF.

The chain combines TRBV12-3 or TRBV12-4 with TRBJ1-1; D possibly corresponds to TRBD1 (5 bases). The V end lost 0 bases, the J end lost 0 bases, and 5 bases lay between the germline ends. This CDR3 is 14 amino acids long. The CDR3 DNA is TGTGCCAGCAGTTTAGCGGACATGAACACTGAAGCTTTCTTT. It specifies CASSLADMNTEAFF.

This clonotype was picked up many times. V and J are TRBV20-1 and TRBJ2-5, with TRBD2 matching 7 bases. J was trimmed by 4 bases and V by 0 bases; bases with no gene match: 5. Germline CDR1 reads DFQATT; CDR2 reads SNEGSKA (reference sequence). The CDR3 runs 14 residues. The CDR3 spells CSARDAGDGETQYF. The CDR3 nucleotides are TGCAGTGCTAGAGATGCGGGGGATGGAGAGACCCAGTACTTC.

The chain links TRBV3-1 to TRBJ2-3; 7 bases line up with TRBD1. CDR1 and CDR2 from the germline V gene are LGHDT and YNNKEL (reference sequence). J gave up 12 bases and V 4 bases, and 7 bases lay outside the gene matches. The CDR3 totals 12 residues. CDR3 DNA: TGTGCCAGCAGCCGGACAGGATTTCTACAGTATTTT. This translates into CASSRTGFLQYF.

This clonotype was seen once. The rearrangement joins TRBV19 to TRBJ1-2, with a possible D match to TRBD1 (6 bases). The CDR3 runs to 16 residues. The germline gives CDR1 LNHDA, CDR2 SQIVND (reference sequence). The germline V and J ends were trimmed by 3 bases and 6 bases, with 20 bases remaining between them. CDR3 residues: CASSMMEGVGGNGYTF. CDR3 nucleotides: TGTGCCAGTAGTATGATGGAGGGGGTCGGTGGAAATGGCTACACCTTC.

This clonotype was seen ten or more times. The chain carries TRBV5-1 and TRBJ1-4, with 7 positions matching TRBD1. V was pared by 4 bases and J by 0 bases, with 12 bases of the junction left unmatched. CDR1 and CDR2 from the germline V gene are SGHRS and YFSETQ. There are 18 residues in the CDR3. The CDR3 loop is CASSGRTGWGATNEKLFF. The CDR3 DNA follows: TGCGCCAGCAGCGGAAGGACAGGCTGGGGGGCAACTAATGAAAAACTGTTTTTT.

In this sample, this clonotype turned up many times. This chain uses TRBV4-1 with TRBJ1-1; D ambiguous. Trimming shortened V by 1 base and J by 7 bases, and 16 bases separated the two germline ends. The CDR3 has 15 residues. CDR1 is MGHRA, CDR2 YSYEKL, per germline. For the CDR3, the DNA is TGCGCCAGCAGCCAAGTCGGTCAGGCCCCCGTTGAAGCTTTCTTT. It codes for CASSQVGQAPVEAFF.

This clonotype has a count of ten or more. The chain uses TRBV28 and TRBJ2-3; TRBD2 might be the D (5 bases). Germline V gene lookup returns CDR1 MDHEN and CDR2 SYDVKM. The V end lost 5 bases, the J end lost 0 bases, and 6 bases lay between the germline ends. There are 13 residues in the CDR3. The CDR3 loop reads CASSRGSTDTQYF. CDR3 DNA sequence: TGTGCCAGCAGTCGAGGGAGCACAGATACGCAGTATTTT.

This clonotype was seen repeatedly, ten times or more. This chain connects TRBV20-1 to TRBJ2-3; 10 bases align to TRBD2. The CDR3 contains 16 residues. Unmatched junction bases numbered 14, after V lost 6 bases and J lost 5 bases. CDR1 DFQATT and CDR2 SNEGSKA come from the germline V gene (reference sequence). Here the CDR3 DNA reads TGCAGTGCGGAGAGGAGCGGGGGGGCCTTCAGAGATACGCAGTATTTT. It specifies CSAERSGGAFRDTQYF.

This clonotype has a count of ten or more. The chain has TRBV20-1 and TRBJ2-1, with TRBD2 identical over 14 bases. Trimming at V came to 8 bases and at J to 12 bases, leaving 15 bases not matched to a gene. CDR1 is DFQATT, CDR2 SNEGSKA, per germline (reference sequence). The CDR3 contains 15 residues. CDR3 DNA sequence: TGCAGTACCCATAAGCCGGGACTAGCGGGAGAAGGGCAGTTCTTC. This codes for CSTHKPGLAGEGQFF.

This clonotype was detected ten times or more. The chain is built from TRBV28 and TRBJ2-2; possible D gene TRBD1, 6 bases. CDR3 length equals 16 residues. V was trimmed by 2 bases and J by 5 bases, leaving 15 bases between them. Germline CDR1 and CDR2: MDHEN and SYDVKM. CDR3 in DNA: TGTGCCAGCAGTTTACGTCCAGGGGACACGACCGGGGAGCTGTTTTTT. This encodes CASSLRPGDTTGELFF.

This clonotype has only a few counts. The chain combines TRBV12-3 or TRBV12-4 with TRBJ2-4; 11 positions match TRBD1. The V and J ends lost 5 bases and 7 bases, in that order; junction bases with no gene match: 7. The CDR3 has 15 residues. This chain's CDR3 is CASSPGQGARNIQYF. In DNA, the CDR3 is TGTGCCAGCAGTCCAGGACAGGGGGCGCGGAACATTCAGTACTTC.

This clonotype was detected ten times or more. This rearrangement joins TRBV7-2 to TRBJ2-1; D gene ambiguous. Germline V CDR1 and CDR2: SGHTA, FQGNSA. This CDR3 is 16 amino acids long. Trimming shortened V by 5 bases and J by 8 bases, and 22 bases separated the two germline ends. For the CDR3, the DNA is TGTGCCAGCAGCCCCCCCTCCCGGGCCGATTTCGATGAGCAGTTCTTC. Translating gives CASSPPSRADFDEQFF.

This clonotype was picked up many times. The chain recombines TRBV10-3 with TRBJ2-7; D gene uncertain. The CDR3 runs 13 residues. V lost 6 bases to trimming and J lost 2 bases, with 11 bases between them. From germline, CDR1 is ENHRY and CDR2 SYGVKD. The CDR3 nucleotides are TGTGCCATCAGGGATAAATCCCCCTACGAGCAGTACTTC. Protein product: CAIRDKSPYEQYF.

This clonotype was seen many times. V gene TRBV20-1 combines with J gene TRBJ2-3; 11 bases agree with TRBD2. Germline V gives CDR1 DFQATT, CDR2 SNEGSKA (reference sequence). The CDR3 contains 15 residues. V trimming: 1 base; J trimming: 4 bases; junction bases outside the gene matches: 4. CDR3 residues: CSARGLAGRADTQYF. The CDR3 nucleotides read TGCAGTGCTAGAGGACTAGCGGGGAGGGCAGATACGCAGTATTTT.

This clonotype has a count of ten or more. The chain carries TRBV12-3 or TRBV12-4 and TRBJ1-1; D is possibly TRBD1 (5 bases). V lost 3 bases and J 2 bases, leaving 10 bases between the germline ends. The CDR3 consists of 14 residues. CDR3 sequence (DNA): TGTGCCAGCAGTTTTCGGGGGGTAAACACTGAAGCTTTCTTT. It is translated as CASSFRGVNTEAFF.

Many counts were recorded for this clonotype. The chain uses TRBV12-3 or TRBV12-4 and TRBJ1-1; D ambiguous. V was clipped by 2 bases and J by 4 bases, with 5 bases between them. The CDR3 is 12 residues long. CDR3 in DNA: TGTGCCAGCAGTTTATTCAGCACTGAAGCTTTCTTT. Protein sequence: CASSLFSTEAFF.